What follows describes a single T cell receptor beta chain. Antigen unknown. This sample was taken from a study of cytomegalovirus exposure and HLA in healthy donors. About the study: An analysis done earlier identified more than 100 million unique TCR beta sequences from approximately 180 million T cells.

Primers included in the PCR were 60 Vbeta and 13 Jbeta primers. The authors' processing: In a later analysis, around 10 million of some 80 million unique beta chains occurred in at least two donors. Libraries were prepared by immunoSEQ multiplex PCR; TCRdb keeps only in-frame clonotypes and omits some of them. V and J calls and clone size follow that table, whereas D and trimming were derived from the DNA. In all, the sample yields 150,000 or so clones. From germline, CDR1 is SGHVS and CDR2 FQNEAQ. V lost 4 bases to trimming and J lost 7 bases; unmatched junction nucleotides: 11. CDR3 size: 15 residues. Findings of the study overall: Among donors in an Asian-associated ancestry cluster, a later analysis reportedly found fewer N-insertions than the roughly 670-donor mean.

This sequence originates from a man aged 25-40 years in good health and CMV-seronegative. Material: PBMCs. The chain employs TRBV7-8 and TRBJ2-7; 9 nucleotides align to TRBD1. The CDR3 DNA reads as TGTGCCAGCAGCTCTTCCGGGACAGGGACGAGGGAGCAGTACTTC. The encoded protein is CASSSSGTGTREQYF.